The following is a TCR beta chain sequence with its context. A much larger clonotype is one base distant, so this may be a read error. For the second PCR, which ran for roughly 7 to 11 cycles, a sample-barcoded 5' primer and a J-beta primer mix were used. TCRdb used MiXCR to reprocess the 5' RACE reads, holding one entry per CDR3 protein. The sample contains some 1.6 million distinct CDR3 sequences, 30% to 35% of which appear only once. The record originates from a study of blood T cells in healthy people across ages. This CDR3 comprises 15 residues. The sample consisted of blood. This TCR came from a woman between 25 and 40 years old in good health. V and J are TRBV12-3 or TRBV12-4 and TRBJ1-2; 7 bases agree with TRBD1. The chain's CDR3 is CTSSFSGQPNYGYTF. The CDR3 DNA reads as TGTACCAGCAGTTTTTCGGGACAGCCTAACTATGGCTACACCTTC.